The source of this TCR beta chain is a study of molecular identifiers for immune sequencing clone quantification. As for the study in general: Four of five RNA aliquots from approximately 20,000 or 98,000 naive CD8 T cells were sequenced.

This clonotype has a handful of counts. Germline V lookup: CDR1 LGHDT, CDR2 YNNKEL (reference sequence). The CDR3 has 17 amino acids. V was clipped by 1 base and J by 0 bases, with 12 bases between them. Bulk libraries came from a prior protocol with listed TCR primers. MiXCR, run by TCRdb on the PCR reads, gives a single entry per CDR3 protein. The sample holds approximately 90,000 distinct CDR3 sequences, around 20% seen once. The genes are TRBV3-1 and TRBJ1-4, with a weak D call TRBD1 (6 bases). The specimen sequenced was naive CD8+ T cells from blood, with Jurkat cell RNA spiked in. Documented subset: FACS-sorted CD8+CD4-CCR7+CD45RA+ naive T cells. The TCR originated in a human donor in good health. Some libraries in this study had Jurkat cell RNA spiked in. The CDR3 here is CASSQGRQVATNEKLFF. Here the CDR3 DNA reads TGTGCCAGCAGCCAAGGTAGACAGGTTGCAACTAATGAAAAACTGTTTTTT. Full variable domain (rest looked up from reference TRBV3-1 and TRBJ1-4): DTAVSQTPKYLVTQMGNDKSIKCEQNLGHDTMYWYKQDSKKFLKIMFSYNNKELIINETVPNRFSPKSPDKAHLNLHINSLELGDSAVYFCASSQGRQVATNEKLFFGSGTQLSVL.